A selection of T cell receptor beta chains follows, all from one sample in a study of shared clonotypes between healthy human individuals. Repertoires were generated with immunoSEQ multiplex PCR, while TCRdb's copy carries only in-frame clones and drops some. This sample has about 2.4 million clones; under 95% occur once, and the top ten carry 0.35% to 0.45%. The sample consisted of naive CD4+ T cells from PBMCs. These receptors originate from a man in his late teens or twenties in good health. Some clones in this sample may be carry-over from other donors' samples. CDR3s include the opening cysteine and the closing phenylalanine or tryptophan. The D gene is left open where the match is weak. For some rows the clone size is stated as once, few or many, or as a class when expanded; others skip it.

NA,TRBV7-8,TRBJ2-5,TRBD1,TGTGCCAGCAGCTTAGCGATAAGGACAGGGGGATGGGAGACCCAGTACTTC,CASSLAIRTGGWETQYF
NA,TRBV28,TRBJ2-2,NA,TGTGCCAGCAGCATTGGAGGGTCGACCGGGGAGCTGTTTTTT,CASSIGGSTGELFF
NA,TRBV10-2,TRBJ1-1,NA,TGCGCCAGCAGGCAGGGAGACACTGAAGCTTTCTTT,CASRQGDTEAFF
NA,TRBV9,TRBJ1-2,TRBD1,TGTGCCAGCAGCGCGGCCACAGGGGACTATGGCTACACCTTC,CASSAATGDYGYTF
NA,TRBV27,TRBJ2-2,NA,TGTGCCAGCAGGAGGTACACCGGGGAGCTGTTTTTT,CASRRYTGELFF
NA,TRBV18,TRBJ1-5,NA,TGTGCCAGCTCACCGGACAGCCCCAATCAGCCCCAGCATTTT,CASSPDSPNQPQHF
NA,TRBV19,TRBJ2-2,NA,TGTGCCAGTAGTAGAGGCACCGGGGAGCTGTTTTTT,CASSRGTGELFF
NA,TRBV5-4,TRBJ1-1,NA,TGTGCCAGCAGCTCCCAGGGGAGACGTGCTCTTGAAGCTTTCTTT,CASSSQGRRALEAFF
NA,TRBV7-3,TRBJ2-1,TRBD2,TGTGCCAGCAGCACCTCTAGCGGGAGGGCCGGCTCTGAGCAGTTCTTC,CASSTSSGRAGSEQFF
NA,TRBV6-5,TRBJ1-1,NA,TGTGCCAGCAGTTACTCGAATGGGAACACTGAAGCTTTCTTT,CASSYSNGNTEAFF
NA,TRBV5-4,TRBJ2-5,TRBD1,TGTGCCAGCAGTTTTGACAGGGGAGAGACCCAGTACTTC,CASSFDRGETQYF
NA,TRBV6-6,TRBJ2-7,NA,TGTGCCAGCACCTACGGTGGACCCCAATGGGAGCAGTACTTC,CASTYGGPQWEQYF
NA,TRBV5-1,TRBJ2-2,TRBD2,TGCGCCAGCAGCTTCATCGTCGGGAGGCGGGAGGGGCCCGGGGAGCTGTTTTTT,CASSFIVGRREGPGELFF
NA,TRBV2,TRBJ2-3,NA,TGTGCCAGCTCCTCAGCTGCCTCTCTACGCACAGATACGCAGTATTTT,CASSSAASLRTDTQYF
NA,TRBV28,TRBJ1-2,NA,TGTGCCAGCAGTTCTAACAGGGTTTTTTGGGGCTACACCTTC,CASSSNRVFWGYTF
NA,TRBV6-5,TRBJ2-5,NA,TGTGCCAGCAGTACTGGGGAGACCCAGTACTTC,CASSTGETQYF
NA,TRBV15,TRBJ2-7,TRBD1,TGTGCCACCAGTCCGCCGGTAAGGGGGCCCCAGTACTTC,CATSPPVRGPQYF
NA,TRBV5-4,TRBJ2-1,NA,TGTGCCAGCAGCCGCATCAATGAGCAGTTCTTC,CASSRINEQFF
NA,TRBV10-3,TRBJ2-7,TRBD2,TGTGCCATCAGTGTTGGGACTAGCGTCTACGAGCAGTACTTC,CAISVGTSVYEQYF
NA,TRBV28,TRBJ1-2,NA,TGTGCCAGCAGTTCCTACAGGGAGGGCTACACCTTC,CASSSYREGYTF
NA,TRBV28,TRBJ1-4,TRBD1,TGTGCCAGCAGTTTTCGGCGACAGGGGGCGCGCTTTGAAAAACTGTTTTTT,CASSFRRQGARFEKLFF
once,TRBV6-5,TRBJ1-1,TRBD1,TGTGCCAGCAGTCGGGACAGAAATATGAACACTGAAGCTTTCTTT,CASSRDRNMNTEAFF
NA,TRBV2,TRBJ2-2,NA,TGTGCCACCAACAGGAACACCGGGGAGCTGTTTTTT,CATNRNTGELFF
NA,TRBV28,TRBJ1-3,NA,TGTGCCAGCAGTCCCGGGACTACAGGAAACACCATATATTTT,CASSPGTTGNTIYF
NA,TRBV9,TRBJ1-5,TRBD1,TGTGCCAGCAGCGTAGCCGGGACAGGGAAACCCCAGCATTTT,CASSVAGTGKPQHF
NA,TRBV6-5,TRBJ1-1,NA,TGTGCCAGCAGTTTGAAATCGTGGTATCCAACTGAAGCTTTCTTT,CASSLKSWYPTEAFF
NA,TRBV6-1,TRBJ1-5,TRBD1,TGTGCCAGCAGCGGGACAGGGGTGGTTCAGCCCCAGCATTTT,CASSGTGVVQPQHF
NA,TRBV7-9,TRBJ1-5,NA,TGTGCCAGCAGCCGACGGTCCAATCAGCCCCAGCATTTT,CASSRRSNQPQHF
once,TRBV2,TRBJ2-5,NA,TGTGCCAGCGAGAAAGGGGGCCAAGAGACCCAGTACTTC,CASEKGGQETQYF
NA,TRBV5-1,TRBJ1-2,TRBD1,TGCGCCAGCAGCCCACAGGGGGCCGGAATCGACTACACCTTC,CASSPQGAGIDYTF
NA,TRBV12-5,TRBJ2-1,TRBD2,TGTGCTAGTGGTTTGGCCCTAGCGGGAGGGAGGGGGAATGAGCAGTTCTTC,CASGLALAGGRGNEQFF
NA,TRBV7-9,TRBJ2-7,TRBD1,TGTGCCAGCAGCCACCGGACAGGGGGCTACGAGCAGTACTTC,CASSHRTGGYEQYF
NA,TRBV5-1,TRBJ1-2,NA,TGCGCCAGCAGCTTGATCGCCCAGGGTAGTGACTATGGCTACACCTTC,CASSLIAQGSDYGYTF
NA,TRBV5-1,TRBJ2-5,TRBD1,TGCGCCAGCAGTTCACTAACAGGGGAAAATGGGTCCCAGTACTTC,CASSSLTGENGSQYF
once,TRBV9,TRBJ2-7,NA,TGTGCCAGCAGCGTAGGACGGACTACCTACGAGCAGTACTTC,CASSVGRTTYEQYF
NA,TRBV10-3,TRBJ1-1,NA,TGTGCCATCAGTGAGCTGGGGGGCACTGAAGCTTTCTTT,CAISELGGTEAFF
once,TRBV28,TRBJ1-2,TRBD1,TGTGCCAGCAGTCCGGGACAGGGGACGGATGGCTACACCTTC,CASSPGQGTDGYTF
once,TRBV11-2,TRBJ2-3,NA,TGTGCCAGCAGCCCACTAGCCTATGGGGGGGATACGCAGTATTTT,CASSPLAYGGDTQYF
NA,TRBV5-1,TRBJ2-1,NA,TGCGCCAGCAGCTTGGCCCCTAGTCGGGCCAATGAGCAGTTCTTC,CASSLAPSRANEQFF
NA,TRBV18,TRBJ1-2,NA,TGTGCCAGCTCAGGAGACAGGTCTGGCTATGGCTACACCTTC,CASSGDRSGYGYTF
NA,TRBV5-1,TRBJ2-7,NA,TGCGCCAGCAGCCCCCGGGACATAGGATACGAGCAGTACTTC,CASSPRDIGYEQYF
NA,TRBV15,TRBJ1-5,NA,TGTGCCACCAGCGGGGGGCCGAATCAGCCCCAGCATTTT,CATSGGPNQPQHF
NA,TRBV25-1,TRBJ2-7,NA,TGTGCCAGCAGGGAACCAAGCGGGCGTCTCTCCTACGAGCAGTACTTC,CASREPSGRLSYEQYF
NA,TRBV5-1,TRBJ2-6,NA,TGCGCCAGCAGCTTGGGGGCTGGGGCCAACGTCCTGACTTTC,CASSLGAGANVLTF
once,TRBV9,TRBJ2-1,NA,TGTGCCAGCAGCGTAGCCGGCTACAATGAGCAGTTCTTC,CASSVAGYNEQFF
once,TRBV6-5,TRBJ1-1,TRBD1,TGTGCCAGCAGTTACTCAGGGGGCTTAGGGAACACTGAAGCTTTCTTT,CASSYSGGLGNTEAFF
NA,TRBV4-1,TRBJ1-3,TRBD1,TGCGCCAGCAGCCAAGGGGGACAGATATACTCTGGAAACACCATATATTTT,CASSQGGQIYSGNTIYF
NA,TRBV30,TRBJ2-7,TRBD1,TGTGCCTGGAGCGCACAGGGGTACGAGCAGTACTTC,CAWSAQGYEQYF
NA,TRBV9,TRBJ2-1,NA,TGTGCCAGCAGCGCGGCAGGCGCCCCCAATGAGCAGTTCTTC,CASSAAGAPNEQFF
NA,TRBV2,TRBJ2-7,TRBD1,TGTGCCAGCAGTTCCTACCGACAGGGGGCAGGGGAGCAGTACTTC,CASSSYRQGAGEQYF
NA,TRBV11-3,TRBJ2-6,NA,TGTGCCAGCAGCTTACACGGGTCTGGGGCCAACGTCCTGACTTTC,CASSLHGSGANVLTF
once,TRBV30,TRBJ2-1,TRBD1,TGTGCCTGGAGTGAGGACAGGGGGAGTTACAATGAGCAGTTCTTC,CAWSEDRGSYNEQFF
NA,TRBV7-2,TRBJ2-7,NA,TGTGCCAGCAGCTTAGCGGGGAGGCCCTACGAGCAGTACTTC,CASSLAGRPYEQYF
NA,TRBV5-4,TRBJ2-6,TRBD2,TGTGCCGCATTTAATTTAGCGGGAGGGAGCGCTGGGGCCAACGTCCTGACTTTC,CAAFNLAGGSAGANVLTF
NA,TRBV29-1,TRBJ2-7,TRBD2,TGCAGCGGTGGCCCTGGCGGGAGTTACGAGCAGTACTTC,CSGGPGGSYEQYF